The present entry profiles one T cell receptor (beta chain) with its context. The data were taken from a study of blood T cell repertoires in COVID-19. Sequencing was performed with immunoSEQ multiplex PCR; in TCRdb, only in-frame clones are kept and a portion is missing. The profile shows approximately 300,000 clones, about 92% of them singletons. CDR1 and CDR2 from the germline V gene are KGHSY and FQNENV. There are 15 residues in the CDR3. V dropped 7 bases and J dropped 3 bases, with 16 bases sitting between them. Cohort 3 recovered donors had two negative PCRs, clearance, or symptom resolution. This rearrangement joins TRBV16 to TRBJ2-1; tentative D call: TRBD2 (5 bases). Material for sequencing was PBMCs or T cells enriched from blood (not recorded which). The receptor comes from a woman aged 25-40 years who had recovered from COVID-19. The CDR3 loop reads CASITFEGLYNEQFF. The DNA of the CDR3 is TGTGCCAGCATCACGTTCGAGGGCCTCTACAATGAGCAGTTCTTC. Together with reference TRBV16 and TRBJ2-1, the CDR3 gives the full variable domain: GEEVAQTPKHLVRGEGQKAKLYCAPIKGHSYVFWYQQVLKNEFKFLISFQNENVFDETGMPKERFSAKCLPNSPCSLEIQATKLEDSAVYFCASITFEGLYNEQFFGPGTRLTVL.